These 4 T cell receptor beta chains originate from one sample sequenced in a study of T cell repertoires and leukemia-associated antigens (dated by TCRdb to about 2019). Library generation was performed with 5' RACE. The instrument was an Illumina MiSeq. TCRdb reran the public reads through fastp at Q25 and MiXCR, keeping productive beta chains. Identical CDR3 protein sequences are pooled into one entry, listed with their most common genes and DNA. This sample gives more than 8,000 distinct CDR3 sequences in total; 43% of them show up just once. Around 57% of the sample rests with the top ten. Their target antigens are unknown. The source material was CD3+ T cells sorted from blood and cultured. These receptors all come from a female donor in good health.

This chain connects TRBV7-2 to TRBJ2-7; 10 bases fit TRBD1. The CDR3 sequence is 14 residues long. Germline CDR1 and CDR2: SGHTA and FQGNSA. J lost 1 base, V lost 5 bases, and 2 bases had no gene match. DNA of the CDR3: TGTGCCAGCAGCCTGGACAGGGGGTCCTACGAGCAGTACTTC. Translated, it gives CASSLDRGSYEQYF.

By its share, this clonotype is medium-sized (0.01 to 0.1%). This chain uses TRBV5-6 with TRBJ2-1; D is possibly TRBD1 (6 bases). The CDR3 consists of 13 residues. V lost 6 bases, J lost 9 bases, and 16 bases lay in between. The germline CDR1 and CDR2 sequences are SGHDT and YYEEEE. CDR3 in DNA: TGTGCCAGCAACATGGGGGCTCGGGTTGAGCAGTTCTTC. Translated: CASNMGARVEQFF.

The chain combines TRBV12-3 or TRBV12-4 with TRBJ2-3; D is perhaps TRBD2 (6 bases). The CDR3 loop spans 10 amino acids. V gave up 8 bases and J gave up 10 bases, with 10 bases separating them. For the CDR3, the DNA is TGTGCCAGCGCGGGATATGCGCAGTATTTT. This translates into CASAGYAQYF.

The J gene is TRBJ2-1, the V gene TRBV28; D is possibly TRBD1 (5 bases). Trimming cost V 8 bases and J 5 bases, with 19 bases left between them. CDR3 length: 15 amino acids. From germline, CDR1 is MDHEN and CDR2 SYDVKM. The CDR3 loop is CASPPQGIRDNEQFF. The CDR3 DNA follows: TGTGCCAGCCCCCCCCAGGGTATACGAGACAATGAGCAGTTCTTC.